Shown below are 18 T cell receptor beta chains from a single sample sequenced in a study of cytomegalovirus exposure and HLA in healthy donors. Amplification used 60 Vbeta primers and 13 Jbeta primers. The assay was immunoSEQ multiplex PCR, and TCRdb's table has in-frame clones only and misses some. The data contain about 140,000 clones, less than 85% of them seen just once; the ten biggest clones take up about 6.5%. Sequenced sample: PBMCs. The receptors here all came from a man aged 35-49 years in good health and CMV-seropositive.

The chain links TRBV7-9 to TRBJ2-2; TRBD2 matches 12 bases. This CDR3 comprises 19 residues. Losses at the gene ends were 5 bases for V and 6 bases for J; bases not matched to a gene: 16. Germline V CDR1 and CDR2: SEHNR, FQNEAQ (reference sequence). This CDR3 is CASSPGLAGVLGSAGELFF. DNA for the CDR3: TGTGCCAGCAGCCCGGGACTAGCGGGTGTATTAGGGAGCGCCGGGGAGCTGTTTTTT.

The chain joins TRBV6-1 to TRBJ1-1, with a possible D match to TRBD1 (5 bases). CDR1 and CDR2 (germline): MNHNS, SASEGT. Trimming left V 7 bases short and J 1 base short, with 16 bases between. The CDR3 loop spans 15 amino acids. The CDR3 loop is CASNPRGAGNTEAFF. CDR3 coding DNA: TGTGCCAGCAACCCCCGCGGGGCAGGGAACACTGAAGCTTTCTTT.

This chain uses TRBV27 with TRBJ1-2, with D tentatively TRBD1 (5 bases). Per the germline V gene, CDR1 is MNHEY and CDR2 is SMNVEV (reference sequence). The CDR3 is 17 amino acids. Trimming removed 7 bases at V and 4 bases at J, with 25 bases between. For the CDR3, the DNA is TGTGCCAGCAAGTCAAGCCCTGGGGGGGGACGGAGCTATGGCTACACCTTC. Its protein product is CASKSSPGGGRSYGYTF.

V is TRBV9 and J is TRBJ2-4; 9 bases agree with TRBD1. The CDR3 runs 12 residues. The germline V gene has CDR1 SGDLS and CDR2 YYNGEE. CDR3 coding DNA: TGTTCTACAGGGGGCCCCAAAAACATTCAGTACTTC. Amino acid sequence: CSTGGPKNIQYF.

This clone came up once. DNA for the CDR3: TGCGCCAGCAGCTCAGGACTAGTCGGGTCTTCCACTAGCACAGATACGCAGTATTTT. Amino acid sequence: CASSSGLVGSSTSTDTQYF. The chain employs TRBV5-1 and TRBJ2-3; 7 positions agree with TRBD2. The V gene end was trimmed by 3 bases and the J gene end by 0 bases; junction bases not matched to a gene: 16. From germline, CDR1 is SGHRS and CDR2 YFSETQ. The CDR3 is 19 amino acids. Full variable domain (remainder filled in from reference TRBV5-1 and TRBJ2-3): KAGVTQTPRYLIKTRGQQVTLSCSPISGHRSVSWYQQTPGQGLQFLFEYFSETQRNKGNFPGRFSGRQFSNSRSEMNVSTLELGDSALYLCASSSGLVGSSTSTDTQYFGPGTRLTVL.

This sequence joins TRBV18 and TRBJ2-1; no firm D call. The CDR3 length is 14 residues. The V and J ends lost 4 bases and 4 bases respectively, with 11 bases between them. Germline-derived CDR1 and CDR2 are KGHSH and LQKENI. CDR3 DNA sequence: TGTGCCAGCTCACGAAATACAGATTACAATGAGCAGTTCTTC. Encoded protein: CASSRNTDYNEQFF.

The chain couples TRBV25-1 to TRBJ1-3, with a tentative D call TRBD1 (6 bases). V lost 6 bases and J lost 2, with 14 bases in between. This CDR3 is built from 15 residues. Germline loops: CDR1 MGHDK, CDR2 SYGVNS. Written as DNA, the CDR3 is TGTGCCAGCAGGGCGACAGGAGGCACTGGAAACACCATATATTTT. Its protein product is CASRATGGTGNTIYF.

The V gene is TRBV7-9, the J gene TRBJ1-1; 8 bases agree with TRBD1. The CDR3 has 15 amino acids. Germline V CDR1 and CDR2: SEHNR, FQNEAQ (reference sequence). J gave up 10 bases and V 5 bases, and 15 bases lay outside the gene matches. The CDR3 sequence: CASSPFQGANMSAFF. CDR3 bases: TGTGCCAGCAGCCCTTTTCAGGGGGCTAATATGTCAGCTTTCTTT.

The J gene is TRBJ1-2, the V gene TRBV4-1; 7 positions match TRBD1. The germline CDR1 and CDR2 sequences are MGHRA and YSYEKL. Unmatched junction bases numbered 4, after V lost 6 bases and J lost 0 bases. The CDR3 extends over 14 amino acids. The DNA of the CDR3 is TGCGCCAGCAGTCGACAGGGAGCTAACTATGGCTACACCTTC. It encodes CASSRQGANYGYTF.

The chain links TRBV18 to TRBJ2-1; 8 bases map to TRBD1. The CDR3 is 15 amino acids. Germline V CDR1 and CDR2: KGHSH, LQKENI. J gave up 7 bases and V 0 bases, and 5 bases lay outside the gene matches. CDR3: CASSPPGQGGNEQFF. CDR3 bases: TGTGCCAGCTCACCACCAGGACAGGGTGGGAATGAGCAGTTCTTC.

This chain connects TRBV5-6 to TRBJ1-1, with D possibly matching TRBD1 (6 bases). Germline V gene data show CDR1 as SGHDT and CDR2 as YYEEEE. V gave up 4 bases and J gave up 2 bases, with 12 bases separating them. The CDR3 is made up of 14 amino acids. CDR3 nucleotide sequence: TGTGCCAGCAGCCATCCGACAGGCAACACTGAAGCTTTCTTT. Its protein is CASSHPTGNTEAFF.

V is TRBV11-1 and J is TRBJ1-4; D uncertain. Trimming removed 3 bases at V and 5 bases at J, with 7 bases between. Germline CDR1 and CDR2: SGHAT and FQDESV (reference sequence). The CDR3 runs 13 residues. CDR3: CASSFGSNEKLFF. In DNA form, the CDR3 reads TGTGCCAGCAGCTTTGGTAGCAATGAAAAACTGTTTTTT. The variable domain in full, with the rest retrieved from reference TRBV11-1 and TRBJ1-4, is EAEVAQSPRYKITEKSQAVAFWCDPISGHATLYWYRQILGQGPELLVQFQDESVVDDSQLPKDRFSAERLKGVDSTLKIQPAELGDSAMYLCASSFGSNEKLFFGSGTQLSVL.

The genes are TRBV9 and TRBJ2-1; D unclear. The germline gives CDR1 SGDLS, CDR2 YYNGEE. Deletions cut 4 bases from V and 5 bases from J, with 7 bases between. The CDR3 has 12 residues. This chain's CDR3 is CASSPHHNEQFF. The CDR3, as DNA: TGTGCCAGCAGCCCCCATCACAATGAGCAGTTCTTC.

This chain joins TRBV2 and TRBJ1-2, with 7 bases matching TRBD1. The CDR3 has 12 residues. V gave up 8 bases and J gave up 7 bases; unmatched junction bases: 7. CDR1 is SNHLY, CDR2 FYNNEI, per germline. The CDR3 DNA is TGTGCCAGCGGGAGACAGGGTAGTGGCTACACCTTC. Amino acids: CASGRQGSGYTF.

The chain couples TRBV9 to TRBJ1-2; perhaps TRBD1 as D (5 bases). CDR3 size: 16 residues. Germline V gene data show CDR1 as SGDLS and CDR2 as YYNGEE. Trimming cost V 4 bases and J 5 bases, with 21 bases left between them. The CDR3 spells CASSSPGGGVGYGYTF. The CDR3 DNA follows: TGTGCCAGCAGCTCTCCCGGGGGGGGTGTGGGGTATGGCTACACCTTC.

The sample holds a few counts of this clone. The chain uses TRBV10-2 and TRBJ2-6; D remains ambiguous. CDR3 size: 16 residues. The V end was cut by 7 bases, the J end by 0 bases, with 13 bases between. In germline, CDR1 is WSHSY, CDR2 SAAADI. The CDR3, as DNA: TGCGCCAGCACCGACGCAGCGAGCTCTGGGGCCAACGTCCTGACTTTC. Its protein product is CASTDAASSGANVLTF.

In this sample, this clone turned up a few times. The chain has TRBV5-6 and TRBJ2-7; D ambiguous. With 4 bases removed from V and 3 bases from J, the gap between germline ends came to 11 bases. Germline CDR1 and CDR2: SGHDT and YYEEEE. The CDR3 is 13 residues long. The CDR3 sequence is CASSPVGFYEQYF. CDR3 in DNA: TGTGCCAGCAGCCCCGTGGGCTTCTACGAGCAGTACTTC. Supplemented by reference TRBV5-6 and TRBJ2-7, the full variable domain reads DAGVTQSPTHLIKTRGQQVTLRCSPKSGHDTVSWYQQALGQGPQFIFQYYEEEERQRGNFPDRFSGHQFPNYSSELNVNALLLGDSALYLCASSPVGFYEQYFGPGTRLTVT.

The rearrangement uses TRBV5-1 and TRBJ2-7, with a tentative D call TRBD2 (6 bases). This CDR3 contains 12 residues. V lost 1 base to trimming and J lost 7 bases, with 9 bases between them. Germline values: CDR1 SGHRS, CDR2 YFSETQ. The CDR3 spells CASSLYSGEQYF. CDR3 sequence (DNA): TGCGCCAGCAGCTTGTACAGCGGGGAGCAGTACTTC.